This T cell receptor beta chain stems from a study of blood T cells in healthy people across ages. PCR was performed a second time for about 6 to 12 cycles using a sample-barcoded 5' primer and a J-beta primer mix. One entry per CDR3 protein results from TCRdb running MiXCR on the 5' RACE reads. This table has 1,100,000 or so distinct CDR3 sequences, over 35% appearing once. V was cut by 4 bases and J by 0 bases, with 10 bases left in between. Looked up from germline, CDR1 is SGHVS and CDR2 is FNYEAQ. This CDR3 has 15 residues. The chain has TRBV7-6 and TRBJ2-1; D possibly corresponds to TRBD2 (6 bases). This clonotype originated in a woman in her fifties or sixties in good health. The sequenced material came from blood. The CDR3 sequence: CASSSSASSYNEQFF. CDR3 nucleotides: TGTGCCAGCAGCTCTAGCGCGAGCTCCTACAATGAGCAGTTCTTC.